A single sample is the source of the 30 T cell receptor beta chains below, sequenced in a study of Ad26.COV2.S vaccination and SARS-CoV-2 variants. Generated by immunoSEQ multiplex PCR, the TCRdb table keeps only in-frame clones and is missing some. The sample yields about 350,000 clones, around 90% seen once. Treatment defined: roughly 19 received Ad26.COV2.S at low or high dose, single or two shots; about five received placebo; per-sample allocation not given. Day 63 following the first vaccine or placebo injection was when the samples were taken. The specimen was peripheral blood, collected in a trial of Ad26.COV2.S vaccine versus placebo. The receptors were gathered from a person aged 18 to 59 who received the Ad26.COV2.S COVID-19 vaccine or a placebo.

V gene TRBV27 combines with J gene TRBJ2-6; D might be TRBD1 (6 bases). Per germline, CDR1 MNHEY and CDR2 SMNVEV (reference sequence). CDR3 length: 17 residues. Between the trimmed V and J ends, which lost 4 bases and 0 bases, there was a span of 13 bases. In DNA form, the CDR3 reads TGTGCCAGCAGTTCCCCAGGGGAAATCTCTGGGGCCAACGTCCTGACTTTC. As protein: CASSSPGEISGANVLTF.

Remarks on this clone: This specimen includes other DNA sequences encoding the same CDR3. The J gene is TRBJ1-3, the V gene TRBV9, with D maybe TRBD1 (6 bases). The length of the CDR3 is 13 residues. Per germline, CDR1 SGDLS and CDR2 YYNGEE. Trimming took off 2 bases at V and 4 bases at J, with 7 bases between the two ends. CDR3 DNA: TGTGCCAGCAGCGTCGGACAGGGAAACACCATATATTTT. Protein sequence: CASSVGQGNTIYF.

CDR3 in DNA: TGCAGTGCCCTTAGGGGCCAGGGTTTATATTTT. Protein product: CSALRGQGLYF. The chain carries TRBV20-1 and TRBJ1-3; D possibly corresponds to TRBD1 (5 bases). CDR3 length equals 11 residues. Germline V gene lookup returns CDR1 DFQATT and CDR2 SNEGSKA (reference sequence). Trimming stripped 6 bases from V and 14 bases from J, with 17 bases between.

The V gene is TRBV5-4, the J gene TRBJ2-1; D perhaps matches TRBD2 (5 bases). This CDR3 contains 16 residues. In germline, CDR1 is SGHNT, CDR2 YYREEE (reference sequence). Trimming cost V 3 bases and J 1 base, with 14 bases left between them. The CDR3 sequence: CASSSSSPRSYNEQFF. The CDR3 region has the DNA TGTGCCAGCAGCTCATCTAGCCCCCGATCCTACAATGAGCAGTTCTTC.

The chain carries TRBV6-5 and TRBJ2-1; TRBD2 is a possible D gene (6 bases). Trimming stripped 5 bases from V and 5 bases from J, with 16 bases between. The CDR3 spans 15 residues. From germline, CDR1 is MNHEY and CDR2 SVGAGI. The CDR3 region has the DNA TGTGCCAGCAGTCCCCCCGGCGGGGCTCACAATGAGCAGTTCTTC. Amino acid sequence: CASSPPGGAHNEQFF.

V gene TRBV5-4 combines with J gene TRBJ2-7; D possibly matches TRBD1 or TRBD2 (6 bases each). Looked up from germline, CDR1 is SGHNT and CDR2 is YYREEE (reference sequence). V was cut by 4 bases and J by 3 bases, with 11 bases left in between. This CDR3 is 13 amino acids long. In nucleotides, the CDR3 is TGTGCCAGCAGCGCGGGACACCTCTACGAGCAGTACTTC. This translates into CASSAGHLYEQYF. Full variable domain (outside the CDR3, taken from reference TRBV5-4 and TRBJ2-7): ETGVTQSPTHLIKTRGQQVTLRCSSQSGHNTVSWYQQALGQGPQFIFQYYREEENGRGNFPPRFSGLQFPNYSSELNVNALELDDSALYLCASSAGHLYEQYFGPGTRLTVT.

The chain uses TRBV10-3 and TRBJ2-5; 9 bases are a match to TRBD1. With 4 bases clipped from V and 5 bases from J, the junction kept 20 bases outside the gene matches. CDR3 length equals 19 residues. Germline V lookup: CDR1 ENHRY, CDR2 SYGVKD. The CDR3 region is CAISGLPGTGRNPAETQYF. CDR3 bases: TGTGCCATCAGTGGGCTCCCCGGGACAGGGAGGAATCCTGCGGAGACCCAGTACTTC.

This clone was observed a single time. V gene TRBV7-2 combines with J gene TRBJ1-3; 7 nucleotides agree with TRBD1. From germline, CDR1 is SGHTA and CDR2 FQGNSA. This CDR3 spans 16 amino acids. V lost 0 bases to trimming and J lost 4 bases; unmatched junction nucleotides: 6. The CDR3 bases are TGTGCCAGCAGCTTAGCCGGCAGGGGGTCGGGAAACACCATATATTTT. Protein product: CASSLAGRGSGNTIYF.

J is TRBJ1-6 and V is TRBV12-3 or TRBV12-4; a possible D gene is TRBD1 (6 bases). Between the trimmed V and J ends, which lost 5 bases and 10 bases, there was a span of 6 bases. CDR3 length: 11 amino acids. The DNA of the CDR3 is TGTGCCAGCAGTACAGGGTCACCCCTCCACTTT. Protein sequence: CASSTGSPLHF.

The chain has TRBV5-8 and TRBJ1-6; 7 bases are a match to TRBD1. V trimming: 0 bases; J trimming: 8 bases; junction bases outside the gene matches: 2. CDR3 length equals 14 residues. CDR1 SGHTS and CDR2 YDEGEE come from the germline V gene. CDR3 DNA: TGTGCCAGCAGCTTGGCACAGGGGTATTCACCCCTCCACTTT. Its protein product is CASSLAQGYSPLHF.

This chain joins TRBV3-1 (or the pseudogene TRBV3-2) and TRBJ1-4; 7 nucleotides match TRBD1. V trimming: 0 bases; J trimming: 0 bases; junction bases outside the gene matches: 10. The CDR3 length is 19 residues. From germline, CDR1 is LGHDT and CDR2 YNNKEL (reference sequence). The CDR3 coding sequence is TGTGCCAGCAGCCAAGATCTCGGGGGACAGCCGGCAACTAATGAAAAACTGTTTTTT. Encoded protein: CASSQDLGGQPATNEKLFF.

CDR3 bases: TGTGCCAGTAGTACAACCCCCGGGACAGCCAAAAGCTCCTACGAGCAGTACTTC. Protein: CASSTTPGTAKSSYEQYF. The chain combines TRBV19 with TRBJ2-7; 7 bases match TRBD1. The ends lost 4 bases at V and 0 bases at J; junction bases unmatched: 15. CDR1 and CDR2 from the germline V gene are LNHDA and SQIVND (reference sequence). This CDR3 is 18 amino acids long.

V and J are TRBV27 and TRBJ1-5; D remains ambiguous. The CDR3 totals 14 residues. CDR1 and CDR2 from the germline V gene are MNHEY and SMNVEV (reference sequence). The V and J ends lost 10 bases and 6 bases respectively, with 19 bases between them. The CDR3, as DNA: TGTGCCACCCGGTTGGAGGGCGCGGGTCAGCCCCAGCATTTT. It translates to CATRLEGAGQPQHF.

The rearrangement joins TRBV5-8 to TRBJ1-4, with D hard to call. V was shortened by 1 base and J by 0 bases, with 10 bases between the two germline ends. Germline V gene data show CDR1 as SGHTS and CDR2 as YDEGEE. The CDR3 covers 16 residues. This CDR3 reads CASSLPLSTTNEKLFF. In DNA, the CDR3 is TGTGCCAGCAGCTTGCCCCTGAGTACAACTAATGAAAAACTGTTTTTT.

This chain links TRBV6-5 with TRBJ1-2; 7 positions match TRBD1. Germline loops: CDR1 MNHEY, CDR2 SVGAGI. This CDR3 has 14 residues. V shed 1 base and J 4 bases; nucleotides not matched to a gene: 3. CDR3 coding DNA: TGTGCCAGCAGTTACTTGGGACAGAGCTATGGCTACACCTTC. This encodes CASSYLGQSYGYTF.

The chain has TRBV14 and TRBJ1-6; no clear D. The CDR3 sequence is 14 residues long. V dropped 1 base and J dropped 8 bases, with 9 bases sitting between them. Germline V CDR1 and CDR2: SGHDN, FVKESK. For the CDR3, the DNA is TGTGCCAGCAGCCAAGGGATGTGGGATTCACCCCTCCACTTT. The encoded protein is CASSQGMWDSPLHF.

CDR3 loop: CASSSPGPTEAFF. CDR3 sequence (DNA): TGTGCCAGCAGTTCTCCAGGGCCCACTGAAGCTTTCTTT. The rearrangement joins TRBV6-2 or TRBV6-3 to TRBJ1-1; a weak D match, TRBD1 (5 bases). The germline V gene encodes CDR1 MNHEY and CDR2 SVGEGT. Trimming removed 4 bases at V and 4 bases at J, with 10 bases between. The CDR3 covers 13 residues.

This rearrangement joins TRBV20-1 to TRBJ2-7, with D unresolved. CDR1 is DFQATT, CDR2 SNEGSKA, per germline (reference sequence). The CDR3 runs 11 residues. With 3 bases removed from V and 7 bases from J, the gap between germline ends came to 10 bases. CDR3 nucleotides: TGCAGTGCTAGTAGGCGGCAAGAGCAGTACTTC. It codes for CSASRRQEQYF.

This clone was seen many times. V usage is TRBV6-2 or TRBV6-3 and J usage is TRBJ2-5; D not resolved. Trimming shortened V by 3 bases and J by 3 bases, and 8 bases separated the two germline ends. This CDR3 comprises 13 residues. CDR1 is MNHEY and CDR2 is SVGEGT in the germline V gene. In DNA form, the CDR3 reads TGTGCCAGCAGTTATGGGGAAAAAGAGACCCAGTACTTC. Translated, it gives CASSYGEKETQYF.

This chain connects TRBV5-1 to TRBJ2-7; TRBD1 or TRBD2 may be the D gene (7 bases each). The CDR3 is 13 residues long. Deletions cut 5 bases from V and 5 bases from J, with 14 bases between. Germline CDR1 and CDR2: SGHRS and YFSETQ. In DNA, the CDR3 is TGCGCCAGCAGTCGACAGGGAGGGGACGAGCAGTACTTC. It is translated as CASSRQGGDEQYF.

This chain uses TRBV19 with TRBJ2-2; 7 nucleotides align to TRBD1. This CDR3 comprises 14 residues. The trim removed 11 bases at V and 4 bases at J, leaving 10 bases unmatched. Germline loops: CDR1 LNHDA, CDR2 SQIVND (reference sequence). The CDR3: CASNRGARTGELFF. Here the CDR3 DNA reads TGTGCCTCCAACAGGGGAGCCCGCACCGGGGAGCTGTTTTTT.

The chain carries TRBV6-5 and TRBJ1-5; TRBD1 agrees at 7 bases. J was trimmed by 7 bases and V by 8 bases; bases with no gene match: 8. Germline V gene sequence: CDR1 MNHEY, CDR2 SVGAGI. This CDR3 spans 13 amino acids. The CDR3 here is CASRQGSGQPQHF. CDR3 nucleotides: TGTGCCAGCCGACAGGGCAGTGGGCAGCCCCAGCATTTT.

The rearrangement links TRBV13 to TRBJ1-2; D is perhaps TRBD1 (6 bases). Trimming removed 3 bases at V and 4 bases at J, with 9 bases between. CDR1 is PRHDT and CDR2 is FYEKMQ in the germline V gene (reference sequence). This CDR3 has 13 amino acids. DNA for the CDR3: TGTGCCAGCAGCTTGGGACACCCCTATGGCTACACCTTC. Translated: CASSLGHPYGYTF.

The rearrangement joins TRBV27 to TRBJ2-7; the D gene is possibly TRBD1 (5 bases). This CDR3 contains 14 residues. The germline gives CDR1 MNHEY, CDR2 SMNVEV (reference sequence). Between the trimmed V and J ends, which lost 4 bases and 2 bases, there was a span of 12 bases. The CDR3 region has the DNA TGTGCCAGCAGTTCCGACAGTAGTACCTACGAGCAGTACTTC. Residues: CASSSDSSTYEQYF.

This clone was seen more than once but under ten times. The rearrangement joins TRBV20-1 to TRBJ2-4; a weak D match, TRBD2 (5 bases). Germline V gene data show CDR1 as DFQATT and CDR2 as SNEGSKA (reference sequence). The V end lost 3 bases, the J end lost 9 bases, and 15 bases lay between the germline ends. The CDR3 has 13 amino acids. CDR3 in DNA: TGCAGTGCTAGTGGGCCGGGATCTGTCATTCAGTACTTC. Amino acids: CSASGPGSVIQYF.

The chain is built from TRBV5-1 and TRBJ2-1; D possibly corresponds to TRBD2 (5 bases). Trimming took 2 bases from V and 7 from J, leaving 16 bases between them. Germline CDR1 and CDR2: SGHRS and YFSETQ. The CDR3 spans 15 residues. The CDR3 DNA reads as TGCGCCAGCAGCTTTCGGACCACCCGGGGTAATGAGCAGTTCTTC. As protein: CASSFRTTRGNEQFF.

This clone was counted only a few times. The V call is TRBV15, the J call TRBJ1-5; D not resolved. V shed 6 bases and J shed 4 bases, with 7 bases lying between them. Germline V gene data show CDR1 as LNHNV and CDR2 as YYDKDF (reference sequence). This CDR3 has 12 amino acids. Here the CDR3 reads CATSNVNQPQHF. The CDR3 DNA sequence: TGTGCCACCAGTAACGTGAATCAGCCCCAGCATTTT.

V gene TRBV7-2 combines with J gene TRBJ1-4; possible D gene TRBD1, 6 bases. V shed 0 bases and J shed 3 bases, with 11 bases lying between them. The CDR3 covers 16 residues. Per germline, CDR1 SGHTA and CDR2 FQGNSA. The DNA of the CDR3 is TGTGCCAGCAGCTTAGCCTTGGGGGCGGCTAATGAAAAACTGTTTTTT. Protein: CASSLALGAANEKLFF.

The chain carries TRBV19 and TRBJ2-3; 9 bases line up with TRBD2. Looked up from germline, CDR1 is LNHDA and CDR2 is SQIVND (reference sequence). The CDR3 spans 16 residues. With 3 bases clipped from V and 0 bases from J, the junction kept 4 bases outside the gene matches. CDR3 sequence (DNA): TGTGCCAGTAGTATGTCTAGCGGGACCAGCACAGATACGCAGTATTTT. Its protein is CASSMSSGTSTDTQYF.

The chain is built from TRBV6-5 and TRBJ2-4; no clear D gene. The CDR3 has 15 residues. Germline CDR1 is MNHEY and CDR2 is SVGAGI. V was pared by 5 bases and J by 0 bases, with 11 bases between. The CDR3 region is CASSPLSLAKNIQYF. CDR3 in DNA: TGTGCCAGCAGTCCTCTTTCACTAGCCAAAAACATTCAGTACTTC.